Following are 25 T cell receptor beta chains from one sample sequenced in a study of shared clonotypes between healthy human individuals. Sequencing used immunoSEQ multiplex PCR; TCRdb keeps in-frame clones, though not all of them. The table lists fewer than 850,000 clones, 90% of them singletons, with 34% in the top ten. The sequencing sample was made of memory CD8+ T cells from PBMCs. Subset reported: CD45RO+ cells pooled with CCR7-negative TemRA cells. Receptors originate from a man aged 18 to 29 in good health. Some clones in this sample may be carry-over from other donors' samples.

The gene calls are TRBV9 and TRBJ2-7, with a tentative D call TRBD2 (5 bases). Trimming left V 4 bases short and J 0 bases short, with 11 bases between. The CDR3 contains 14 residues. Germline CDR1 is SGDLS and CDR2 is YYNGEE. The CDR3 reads CASSNGVYSYEQYF. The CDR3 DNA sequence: TGTGCCAGCAGCAACGGGGTGTACTCCTACGAGCAGTACTTC. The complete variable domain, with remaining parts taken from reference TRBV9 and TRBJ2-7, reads DSGVTQTPKHLITATGQRVTLRCSPRSGDLSVYWYQQSLDQGLQFLIQYYNGEERAKGNILERFSAQQFPDLHSELNLSSLELGDSALYFCASSNGVYSYEQYFGPGTRLTVT.

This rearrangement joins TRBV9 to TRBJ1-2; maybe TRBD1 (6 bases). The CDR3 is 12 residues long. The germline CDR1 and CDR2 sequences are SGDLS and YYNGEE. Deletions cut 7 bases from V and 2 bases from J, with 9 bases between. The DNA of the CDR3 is TGTGCCAGCTCGGACAGAAACTATGGCTACACCTTC. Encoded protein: CASSDRNYGYTF.

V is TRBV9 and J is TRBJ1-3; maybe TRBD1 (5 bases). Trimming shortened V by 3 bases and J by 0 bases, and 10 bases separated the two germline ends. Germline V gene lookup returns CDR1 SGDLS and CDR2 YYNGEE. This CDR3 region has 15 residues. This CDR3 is CASSEGQLSGNTIYF. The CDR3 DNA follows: TGTGCCAGCAGCGAGGGGCAGCTCTCTGGAAACACCATATATTTT.

CDR3 residues: CASSRGLAGGTHYEQYF. The CDR3 DNA is TGTGCCAGCAGCCGGGGACTAGCGGGAGGTACCCACTACGAGCAGTACTTC. This rearrangement joins TRBV14 to TRBJ2-7; 15 positions agree with TRBD2. J gave up 3 bases and V 4 bases, and 7 bases lay outside the gene matches. Germline loops: CDR1 SGHDN, CDR2 FVKESK. This CDR3 comprises 17 residues.

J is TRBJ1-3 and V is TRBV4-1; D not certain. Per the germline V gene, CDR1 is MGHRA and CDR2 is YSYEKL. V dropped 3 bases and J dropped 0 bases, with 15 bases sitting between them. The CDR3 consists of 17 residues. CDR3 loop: CASSQTDVPSSGNTIYF. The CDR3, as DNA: TGCGCCAGCAGCCAGACGGACGTCCCGAGCTCTGGAAACACCATATATTTT.

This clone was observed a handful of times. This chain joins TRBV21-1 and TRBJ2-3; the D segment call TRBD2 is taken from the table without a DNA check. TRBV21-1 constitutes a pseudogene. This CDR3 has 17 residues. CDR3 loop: CASSSTSGTTSTDTQYF. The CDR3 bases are TGTGCCAGCAGCTCAACTAGCGGCACAACCAGCACAGATACGCAGTATTTT.

CDR3 nucleotide sequence: TGTGCCAGCAGGCCAGGGAGTGTTCCAGATACGCAGTATTTT. This translates into CASRPGSVPDTQYF. This chain uses TRBV27 with TRBJ2-3; possibly TRBD1 or TRBD2 for D (5 bases each). The CDR3 has 14 amino acids. The ends were cut back, 6 bases at V and 4 bases at J, with 14 bases in the middle. The germline CDR1 and CDR2 sequences are MNHEY and SMNVEV (reference sequence).

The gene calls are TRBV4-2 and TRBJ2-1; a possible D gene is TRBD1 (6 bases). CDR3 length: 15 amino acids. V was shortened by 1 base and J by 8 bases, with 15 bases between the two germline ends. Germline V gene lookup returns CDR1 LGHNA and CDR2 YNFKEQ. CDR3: CASSQARWGRDEQFF. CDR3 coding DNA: TGTGCCAGCAGCCAAGCCCGGTGGGGGCGCGATGAGCAGTTCTTC.

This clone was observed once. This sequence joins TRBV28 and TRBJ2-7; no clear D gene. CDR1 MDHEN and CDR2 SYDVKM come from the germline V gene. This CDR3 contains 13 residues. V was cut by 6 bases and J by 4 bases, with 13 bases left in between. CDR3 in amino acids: CASSSVDFYEQYF. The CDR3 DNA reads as TGTGCCAGCAGCTCCGTGGATTTTTACGAGCAGTACTTC. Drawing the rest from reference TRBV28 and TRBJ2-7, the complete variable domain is DVKVTQSSRYLVKRTGEKVFLECVQDMDHENMFWYRQDPGLGLRLIYFSYDVKMKEKGDIPEGYSVSREKKERFSLILESASTNQTSMYLCASSSVDFYEQYFGPGTRLTVT.

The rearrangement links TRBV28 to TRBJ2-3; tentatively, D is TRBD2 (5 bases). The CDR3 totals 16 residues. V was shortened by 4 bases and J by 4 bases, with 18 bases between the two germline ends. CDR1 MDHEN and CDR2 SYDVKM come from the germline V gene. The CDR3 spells CASSSGGLGFSDTQYF. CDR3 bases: TGTGCCAGCAGTTCTGGCGGGTTGGGTTTTTCAGATACGCAGTATTTT.

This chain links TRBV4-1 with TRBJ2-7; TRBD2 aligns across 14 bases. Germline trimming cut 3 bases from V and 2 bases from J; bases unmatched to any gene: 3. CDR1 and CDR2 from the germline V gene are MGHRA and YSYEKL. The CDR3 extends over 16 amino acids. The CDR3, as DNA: TGCGCCAGCAGCCATATGACTAGCGGGGGGGCCTACGAGCAGTACTTC. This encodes CASSHMTSGGAYEQYF.

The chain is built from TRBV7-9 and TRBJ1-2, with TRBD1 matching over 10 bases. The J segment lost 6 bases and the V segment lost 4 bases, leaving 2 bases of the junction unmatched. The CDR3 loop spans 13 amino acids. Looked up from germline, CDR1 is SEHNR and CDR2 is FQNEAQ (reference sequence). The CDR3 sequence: CASSWTGGNGYTF. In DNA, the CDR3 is TGTGCCAGCAGCTGGACAGGGGGGAATGGCTACACCTTC. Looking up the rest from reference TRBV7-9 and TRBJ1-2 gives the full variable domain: DTGVSQNPRHKITKRGQNVTFRCDPISEHNRLYWYRQTLGQGPEFLTYFQNEAQLEKSRLLSDRFSAERPKGSFSTLEIQRTEQGDSAMYLCASSWTGGNGYTFGSGTRLTVV.

CDR3 coding DNA: TGTGCCAGCAGCTTCGACAGGGCCCTTTGGGACTACACCTTC. Translation gives CASSFDRALWDYTF. V usage is TRBV13 and J usage is TRBJ1-2; TRBD1 aligns across 7 bases. CDR3 size: 14 residues. V lost 3 bases to trimming and J lost 10 bases; unmatched junction nucleotides: 11. Looked up from germline, CDR1 is PRHDT and CDR2 is FYEKMQ (reference sequence).

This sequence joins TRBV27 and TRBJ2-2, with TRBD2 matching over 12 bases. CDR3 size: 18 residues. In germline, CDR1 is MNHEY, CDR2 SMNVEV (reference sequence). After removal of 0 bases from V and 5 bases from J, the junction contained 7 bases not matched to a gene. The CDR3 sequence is CASSLSLAGGPRTGELFF. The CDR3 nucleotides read TGTGCCAGCAGTTTATCTCTAGCGGGAGGGCCACGGACCGGGGAGCTGTTTTTT.

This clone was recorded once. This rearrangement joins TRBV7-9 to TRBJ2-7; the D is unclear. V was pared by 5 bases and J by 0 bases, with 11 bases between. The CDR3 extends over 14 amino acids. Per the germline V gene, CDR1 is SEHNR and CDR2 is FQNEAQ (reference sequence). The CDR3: CASSLDRVSYEQYF. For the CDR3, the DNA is TGTGCCAGCAGCCTCGACCGGGTCTCCTACGAGCAGTACTTC. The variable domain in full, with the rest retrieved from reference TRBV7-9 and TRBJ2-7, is DTGVSQNPRHKITKRGQNVTFRCDPISEHNRLYWYRQTLGQGPEFLTYFQNEAQLEKSRLLSDRFSAERPKGSFSTLEIQRTEQGDSAMYLCASSLDRVSYEQYFGPGTRLTVT.

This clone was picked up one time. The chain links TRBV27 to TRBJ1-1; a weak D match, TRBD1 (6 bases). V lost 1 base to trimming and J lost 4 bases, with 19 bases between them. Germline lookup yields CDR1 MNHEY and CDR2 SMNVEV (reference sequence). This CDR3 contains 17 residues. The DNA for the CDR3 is TGTGCCAGCAGTTTATTTCGGAGTATACAGGGCTTCACTGAAGCTTTCTTT. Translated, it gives CASSLFRSIQGFTEAFF.

The CDR3 protein is CASSNYNEQFF. In DNA, the CDR3 is TGTGCCAGCAGCAACTACAATGAGCAGTTCTTC. The chain has TRBV13 and TRBJ2-1; D ambiguous. V was trimmed by 5 bases and J by 3 bases, leaving 2 bases between them. Germline-derived CDR1 and CDR2 are PRHDT and FYEKMQ (reference sequence). There are 11 residues in the CDR3.

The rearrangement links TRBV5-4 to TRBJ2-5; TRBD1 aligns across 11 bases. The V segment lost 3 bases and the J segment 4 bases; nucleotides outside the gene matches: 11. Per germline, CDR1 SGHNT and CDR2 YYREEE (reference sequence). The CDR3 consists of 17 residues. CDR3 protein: CASSSIGQGASGETQYF. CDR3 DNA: TGTGCCAGCAGCTCAATTGGACAGGGGGCTTCGGGAGAGACCCAGTACTTC.

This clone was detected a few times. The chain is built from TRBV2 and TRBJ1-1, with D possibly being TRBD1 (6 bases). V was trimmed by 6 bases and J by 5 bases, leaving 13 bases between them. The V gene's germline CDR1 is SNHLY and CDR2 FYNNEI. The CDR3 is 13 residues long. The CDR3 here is CASRGSGATEAFF. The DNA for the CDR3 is TGTGCCAGCAGGGGGTCAGGGGCGACTGAAGCTTTCTTT.

This CDR3 is CATAGGVTGELFF. The CDR3 coding sequence is TGTGCCACCGCGGGGGGTGTCACCGGGGAGCTGTTTTTT. The chain uses TRBV15 and TRBJ2-2, with 8 bases aligning to TRBD2. Germline V gene data show CDR1 as LNHNV and CDR2 as YYDKDF (reference sequence). CDR3 length: 13 residues. V was pared by 8 bases and J by 4 bases, with 3 bases of the junction left unmatched. Full variable domain (outside the CDR3, taken from reference TRBV15 and TRBJ2-2): DAMVIQNPRYQVTQFGKPVTLSCSQTLNHNVMYWYQQKSSQAPKLLFHYYDKDFNNEADTPDNFQSRRPNTSFCFLDIRSPGLGDTAMYLCATAGGVTGELFFGEGSRLTVL.

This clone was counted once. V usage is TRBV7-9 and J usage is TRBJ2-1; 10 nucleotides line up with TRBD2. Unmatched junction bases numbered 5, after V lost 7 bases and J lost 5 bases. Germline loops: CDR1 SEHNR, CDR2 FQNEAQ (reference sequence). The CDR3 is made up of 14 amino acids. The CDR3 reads CASTTLAGDNEQFF. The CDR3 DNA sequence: TGTGCCAGCACCACGCTAGCGGGAGACAATGAGCAGTTCTTC. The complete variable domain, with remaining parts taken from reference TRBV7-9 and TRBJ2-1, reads DTGVSQNPRHKITKRGQNVTFRCDPISEHNRLYWYRQTLGQGPEFLTYFQNEAQLEKSRLLSDRFSAERPKGSFSTLEIQRTEQGDSAMYLCASTTLAGDNEQFFGPGTRLTVL.

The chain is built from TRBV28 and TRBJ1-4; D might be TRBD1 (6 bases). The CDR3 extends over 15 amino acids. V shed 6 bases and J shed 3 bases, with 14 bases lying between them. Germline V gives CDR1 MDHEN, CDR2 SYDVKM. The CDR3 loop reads CASSDRLRSNEKLFF. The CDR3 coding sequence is TGTGCCAGCAGCGACAGGCTTCGCTCTAATGAAAAACTGTTTTTT.

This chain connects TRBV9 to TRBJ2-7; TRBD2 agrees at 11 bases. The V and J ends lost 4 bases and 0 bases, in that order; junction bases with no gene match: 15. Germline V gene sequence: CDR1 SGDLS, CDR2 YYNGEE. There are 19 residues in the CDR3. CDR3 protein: CASSSRGGVGLAASYEQYF. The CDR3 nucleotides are TGTGCCAGCAGCTCCAGAGGAGGGGTGGGACTAGCGGCCTCCTACGAGCAGTACTTC.

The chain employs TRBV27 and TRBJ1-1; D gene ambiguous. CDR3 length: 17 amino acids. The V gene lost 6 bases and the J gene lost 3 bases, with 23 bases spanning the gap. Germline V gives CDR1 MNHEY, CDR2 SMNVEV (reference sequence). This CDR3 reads CASSFIYKRRWDTEAFF. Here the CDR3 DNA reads TGTGCCAGCAGCTTTATCTACAAAAGGAGGTGGGACACTGAAGCTTTCTTT.

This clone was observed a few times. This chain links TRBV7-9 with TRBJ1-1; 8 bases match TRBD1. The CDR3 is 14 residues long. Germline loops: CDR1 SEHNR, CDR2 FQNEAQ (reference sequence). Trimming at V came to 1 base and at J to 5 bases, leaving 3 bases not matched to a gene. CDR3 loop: CASSLVRTGTEAFF. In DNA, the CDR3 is TGTGCCAGCAGCTTAGTCCGGACAGGGACTGAAGCTTTCTTT.